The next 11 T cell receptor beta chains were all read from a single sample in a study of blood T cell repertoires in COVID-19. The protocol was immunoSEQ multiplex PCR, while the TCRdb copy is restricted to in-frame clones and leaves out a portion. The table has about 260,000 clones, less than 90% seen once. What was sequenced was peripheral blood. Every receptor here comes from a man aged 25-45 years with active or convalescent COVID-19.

Here the CDR3 DNA reads TGTGCCTGGAGTACCGGCGGGGGGGCTGGCACAGATACGCAGTATTTT. It codes for CAWSTGGGAGTDTQYF. The V gene is TRBV30, the J gene TRBJ2-3; the match to TRBD2 covers 9 bases. The CDR3 is 16 residues long. V lost 2 bases and J lost 1; bases outside the gene matches: 7. The germline V gene encodes CDR1 GTSNPN and CDR2 SVGIG (reference sequence).

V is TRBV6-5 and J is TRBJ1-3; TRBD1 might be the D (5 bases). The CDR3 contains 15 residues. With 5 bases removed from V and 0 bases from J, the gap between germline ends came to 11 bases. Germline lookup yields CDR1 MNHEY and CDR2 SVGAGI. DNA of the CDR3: TGTGCCAGCAGTACCGCCGGGGGCTCTGGAAACACCATATATTTT. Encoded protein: CASSTAGGSGNTIYF.

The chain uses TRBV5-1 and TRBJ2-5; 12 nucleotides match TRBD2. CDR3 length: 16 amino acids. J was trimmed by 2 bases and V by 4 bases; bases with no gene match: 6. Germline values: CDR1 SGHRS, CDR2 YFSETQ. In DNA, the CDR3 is TGCGCCAGCAGCATCACTAGCGGGGGGACACAAGAGACCCAGTACTTC. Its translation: CASSITSGGTQETQYF.

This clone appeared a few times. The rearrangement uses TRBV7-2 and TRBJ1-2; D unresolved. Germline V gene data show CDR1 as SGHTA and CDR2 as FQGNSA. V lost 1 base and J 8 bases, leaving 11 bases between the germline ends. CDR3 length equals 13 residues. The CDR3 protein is CASSLVGVGGYTF. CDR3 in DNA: TGTGCCAGCAGCTTAGTCGGGGTCGGGGGCTACACCTTC.

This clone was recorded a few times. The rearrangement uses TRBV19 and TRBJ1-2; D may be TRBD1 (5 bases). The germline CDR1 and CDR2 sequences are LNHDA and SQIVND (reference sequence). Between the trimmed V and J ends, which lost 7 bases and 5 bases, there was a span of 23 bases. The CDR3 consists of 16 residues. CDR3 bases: TGTGCCAGTAAAACCGCGGGAAGGACCGGGGGTTATGGCTACACCTTC. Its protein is CASKTAGRTGGYGYTF.

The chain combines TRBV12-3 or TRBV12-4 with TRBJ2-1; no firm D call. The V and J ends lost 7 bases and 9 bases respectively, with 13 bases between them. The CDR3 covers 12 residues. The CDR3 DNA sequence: TGTGCCAGCACCTCAGGCTCAACTGAGCAGTTCTTC. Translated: CASTSGSTEQFF.

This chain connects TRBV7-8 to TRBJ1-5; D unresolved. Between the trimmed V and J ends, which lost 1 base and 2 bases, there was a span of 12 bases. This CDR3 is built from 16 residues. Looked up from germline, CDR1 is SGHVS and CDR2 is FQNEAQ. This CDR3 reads CASSLVADFGNQPQHF. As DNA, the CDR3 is TGTGCCAGCAGCTTAGTGGCGGACTTTGGCAATCAGCCCCAGCATTTT.

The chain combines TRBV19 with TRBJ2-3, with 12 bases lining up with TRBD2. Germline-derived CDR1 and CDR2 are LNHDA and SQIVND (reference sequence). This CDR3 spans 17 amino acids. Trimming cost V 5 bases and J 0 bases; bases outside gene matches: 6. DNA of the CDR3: TGTGCCAGTAGTTCCCGGACTAGCGGGGCTAGCACAGATACGCAGTATTTT. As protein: CASSSRTSGASTDTQYF.

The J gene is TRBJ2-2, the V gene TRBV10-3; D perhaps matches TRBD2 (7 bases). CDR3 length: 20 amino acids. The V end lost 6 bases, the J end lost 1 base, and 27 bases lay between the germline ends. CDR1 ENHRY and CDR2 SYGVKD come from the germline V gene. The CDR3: CAIRETDGDYRARNTGELFF. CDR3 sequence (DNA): TGTGCCATCAGGGAAACAGACGGGGACTACAGGGCGAGGAACACCGGGGAGCTGTTTTTT.

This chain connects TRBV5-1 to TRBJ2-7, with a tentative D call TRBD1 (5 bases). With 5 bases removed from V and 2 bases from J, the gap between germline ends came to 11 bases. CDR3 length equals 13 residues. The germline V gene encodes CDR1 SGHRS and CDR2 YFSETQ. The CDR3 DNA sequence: TGCGCCAGCAGTAATCAGGGAACCTACGAGCAGTACTTC. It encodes CASSNQGTYEQYF.

CDR3 nucleotide sequence: TGTGCCAGTAGTAAACTAGCGGGGGGCCTCGTGGGGACCCAGTACTTC. Translated: CASSKLAGGLVGTQYF. V is TRBV19 and J is TRBJ2-5; 12 bases agree with TRBD2. CDR1 and CDR2 (germline): LNHDA, SQIVND (reference sequence). The CDR3 sequence is 16 residues long. The V segment lost 4 bases and the J segment 7 bases; nucleotides outside the gene matches: 10. Full variable domain (remainder filled in from reference TRBV19 and TRBJ2-5): DGGITQSPKYLFRKEGQNVTLSCEQNLNHDAMYWYRQDPGQGLRLIYYSQIVNDFQKGDIAEGYSVSREKKESFPLTVTSAQKNPTAFYLCASSKLAGGLVGTQYFGPGTRLLVL.